The 31 T cell receptor beta chains below come from one sample, sequenced in a study of T-cell reconstitution after alpha-beta-depleted transplantation in children. TCRbeta library preparation incorporated unique molecular identifiers. In TCRdb, the PCR reads were re-called with MiXCR into one record per CDR3 protein. The data show 90,000 to 120,000 distinct CDR3 sequences, about 6.5% seen once. This material consisted of PBMCs, mostly from graft donor cells, taken 360 days after TCRalphabeta/CD19-depleted stem cell transplant. The receptor source for this set is a male patient between 2 and 9 years old who had a stem cell transplant for acute lymphoblastic leukemia, so the T cells may come from the graft donor.

The rearrangement joins TRBV4-3 to TRBJ2-7, with TRBD1 as a possible D gene (5 bases). Deletions cut 3 bases from V and 0 bases from J, with 15 bases between. The CDR3 sequence is 16 residues long. Germline V CDR1 and CDR2: LGHNA, YSLEER. Here the CDR3 DNA reads TGCGCCAGCAGCCAGGAAATGACAGACAGCTCCTACGAGCAGTACTTC. Its protein product is CASSQEMTDSSYEQYF.

This clonotype was counted ten times or more. This chain connects TRBV14 to TRBJ2-7; 7 bases fit TRBD1. Per germline, CDR1 SGHDN and CDR2 FVKESK. With 5 bases clipped from V and 3 bases from J, the junction kept 4 bases outside the gene matches. There are 13 residues in the CDR3. The CDR3 protein is CASSTRTGYEQYF. The CDR3 bases are TGTGCCAGCAGCACCCGGACAGGCTACGAGCAGTACTTC.

At least ten counts were recorded for this clonotype. The chain combines TRBV27 with TRBJ2-7; a possible D gene is TRBD1 (6 bases). V was clipped by 4 bases and J by 4 bases, with 11 bases between them. The CDR3 has 13 residues. Looked up from germline, CDR1 is MNHEY and CDR2 is SMNVEV (reference sequence). CDR3: CASSSGQNYEQYF. The CDR3, as DNA: TGTGCCAGCAGTTCCGGACAGAATTACGAGCAGTACTTC.

This clonotype has a handful of counts. The gene calls are TRBV5-6 and TRBJ2-1, with 7 bases identical to TRBD1. Germline V gene sequence: CDR1 SGHDT, CDR2 YYEEEE. The V and J ends lost 2 bases and 4 bases, in that order; junction bases with no gene match: 6. The CDR3 is 15 residues long. This CDR3 is CASSLEQGIYNEQFF. DNA of the CDR3: TGTGCCAGCAGCTTAGAACAGGGGATTTACAATGAGCAGTTCTTC.

The chain carries TRBV5-1 and TRBJ1-3; 9 nucleotides agree with TRBD1. V lost 4 bases to trimming and J lost 0 bases; unmatched junction nucleotides: 5. Germline V gene sequence: CDR1 SGHRS, CDR2 YFSETQ. This CDR3 spans 16 amino acids. In nucleotides, the CDR3 is TGCGCCAGCAGCAGGAACAGGGGGCTCTCTGGAAACACCATATATTTT. Its translation is CASSRNRGLSGNTIYF.

This clonotype turned up a few times. The chain carries TRBV6-5 and TRBJ1-5, with D perhaps matching TRBD1 (6 bases). The CDR3 has 16 residues. The V and J ends lost 2 bases and 1 base respectively, with 12 bases between them. In germline, CDR1 is MNHEY, CDR2 SVGAGI. The CDR3 region has the DNA TGTGCCAGCAGTTACCTAGGGACACCAAGCAATCAGCCCCAGCATTTT. It is translated as CASSYLGTPSNQPQHF.

This clonotype was seen repeatedly, ten times or more. The chain recombines TRBV28 with TRBJ2-1; TRBD1 aligns across 9 bases. Per germline, CDR1 MDHEN and CDR2 SYDVKM. J gave up 6 bases and V 4 bases, and 13 bases lay outside the gene matches. This CDR3 is 17 amino acids long. The CDR3 sequence is CASSYMGRTGATNEQFF. CDR3 DNA: TGTGCCAGCAGTTACATGGGTAGGACAGGGGCGACCAATGAGCAGTTCTTC.

This clonotype was detected ten times or more. Here the CDR3 reads CASSLEVGQETQYF. CDR3 DNA: TGTGCCAGCAGCTTAGAGGTTGGGCAAGAGACCCAGTACTTC. The chain employs TRBV7-6 and TRBJ2-5, with D unclear. Germline V gives CDR1 SGHVS, CDR2 FNYEAQ. This CDR3 comprises 14 residues. Trimming took 1 base from V and 2 from J, leaving 8 bases between them.

In this sample, this clonotype turned up a few times. This sequence joins TRBV27 and TRBJ2-2; weak D call: TRBD1 (6 bases). V dropped 3 bases and J dropped 3 bases, with 8 bases sitting between them. The CDR3 is made up of 14 amino acids. Germline CDR1 and CDR2: MNHEY and SMNVEV (reference sequence). The CDR3 DNA is TGTGCCAGCAGTTTCGCAGGGGACACCGGGGAGCTGTTTTTT. This encodes CASSFAGDTGELFF.

The chain recombines TRBV4-3 with TRBJ1-5, with D possibly being TRBD1 (5 bases). Trimming removed 2 bases at V and 4 bases at J, with 12 bases between. The CDR3 spans 15 residues. Looked up from germline, CDR1 is LGHNA and CDR2 is YSLEER. DNA of the CDR3: TGCGCCAGCAGCCAATATGGGGGGGGAAATCAGCCCCAGCATTTT. Translating it yields CASSQYGGGNQPQHF.

The sample holds many counts of this clonotype. CDR3 amino acids: CASSYNNEQFF. DNA for the CDR3: TGTGCCAGCAGTTACAACAATGAGCAGTTCTTC. This chain joins TRBV6-2 or TRBV6-3 and TRBJ2-1; D not resolved. Trimming took 2 bases from V and 5 from J, leaving 1 base between them. Germline CDR1 and CDR2: MNHEY and SVGEGT. CDR3 length: 11 amino acids.

This clonotype was seen many times. The chain recombines TRBV5-1 with TRBJ2-5; D might be TRBD2 (6 bases). Looked up from germline, CDR1 is SGHRS and CDR2 is YFSETQ. Deletions cut 0 bases from V and 5 bases from J, with 11 bases between. The CDR3 runs to 14 residues. CDR3 sequence reads: CASSLVGSGETQYF. The CDR3 coding sequence is TGCGCCAGCAGCTTGGTCGGGAGTGGCGAGACCCAGTACTTC.

The CDR3 bases are TGCAGTGCTAGACTGGCCAGGGGGCCAGACTATGGCTACACCTTC. Amino acid sequence: CSARLARGPDYGYTF. The chain is built from TRBV20-1 and TRBJ1-2; TRBD1 agrees at 8 bases. Germline V gene lookup returns CDR1 DFQATT and CDR2 SNEGSKA (reference sequence). The CDR3 runs 15 residues. After removal of 2 bases from V and 3 bases from J, the junction contained 8 bases not matched to a gene.

This clonotype came up a few times. The rearrangement uses TRBV18 and TRBJ2-3; tentative D call: TRBD1 (6 bases). V was trimmed by 2 bases and J by 5 bases, leaving 20 bases between them. The CDR3 loop spans 17 amino acids. Germline V lookup: CDR1 KGHSH, CDR2 LQKENI. CDR3 DNA: TGTGCCAGCTCACCAGCCCAGGGGAGCCCCGTGGGAGATACGCAGTATTTT. Translated, it gives CASSPAQGSPVGDTQYF. The full variable domain, with the rest looked up from reference TRBV18 and TRBJ2-3, is NAGVMQNPRHLVRRRGQEARLRCSPMKGHSHVYWYRQLPEEGLKFMVYLQKENIIDESGMPKERFSAEFPKEGPSILRIQQVVRGDSAAYFCASSPAQGSPVGDTQYFGPGTRLTVL.

This clonotype was counted at least ten times. The rearrangement uses TRBV5-1 and TRBJ2-2; D gene uncertain. The CDR3 has 13 amino acids. CDR1 is SGHRS, CDR2 YFSETQ, per germline. With 7 bases removed from V and 5 bases from J, the gap between germline ends came to 12 bases. Written as DNA, the CDR3 is TGCGCCAGCCTTGGGGATTGGACCGGGGAGCTGTTTTTT. Encoded protein: CASLGDWTGELFF.

The CDR3 coding sequence is TGTGCCAGCAGCTTGGGGACAGGGGGCAGGACTAATGAAAAACTGTTTTTT. Protein: CASSLGTGGRTNEKLFF. This chain connects TRBV5-6 to TRBJ1-4; 11 bases align to TRBD1. The CDR3 consists of 17 residues. V lost 0 bases to trimming and J lost 2 bases; unmatched junction nucleotides: 3. Germline V gene data show CDR1 as SGHDT and CDR2 as YYEEEE.

About this clonotype: This may arise from a read error, as a much more abundant clone is one base away. For the CDR3, the DNA is TGTGCCACCAGTCGCCGGGGACAGGGGGTTGGTGGCTACACCTTC. Protein: CATSRRGQGVGGYTF. The chain links TRBV27 to TRBJ1-2; TRBD1 matches at 11 bases. This CDR3 has 15 residues. The germline gives CDR1 MNHEY, CDR2 SMNVEV (reference sequence).

This rearrangement joins TRBV5-3 to TRBJ1-2, with D possibly being TRBD1 (6 bases). TRBV5-3 is assigned to the ORF class and has an uncertain function. CDR3 length equals 14 residues. Trimming stripped 8 bases from V and 3 bases from J, with 17 bases between. As DNA, the CDR3 is TGTGCCAGGGGACCCAGGGGCCTCTACTATGGCTACACCTTC. Protein sequence: CARGPRGLYYGYTF.

On this clonotype itself: A much more abundant neighbour one base away suggests this may be a read error. Lacking the conserved final phenylalanine or tryptophan, this CDR3 likely reflects a read error. The chain combines TRBV20-1 with TRBJ2-7; D is possibly TRBD1 (5 bases). The CDR3 is made up of 14 amino acids. Looked up from germline, CDR1 is DFQATT and CDR2 is SNEGSKA (reference sequence). V dropped 4 bases and J dropped 4 bases, with 17 bases sitting between them. The CDR3 loop is CSAMGNYPGYEQYS. CDR3 nucleotides: TGCAGTGCTATGGGGAACTACCCAGGGTACGAGCAGTACTCC.

This clonotype was found many times. V is TRBV25-1 and J is TRBJ2-1; D might be TRBD1 or TRBD2, each matching 5 bases. Trimming took off 2 bases at V and 0 bases at J, with 11 bases between the two ends. CDR1 is MGHDK and CDR2 is SYGVNS in the germline V gene. The CDR3 has 16 amino acids. CDR3 bases: TGTGCCAGCAGTGAAGGGGGACGAATCTCCTACAATGAGCAGTTCTTC. Its translation is CASSEGGRISYNEQFF.

This clonotype occurred many times. The chain joins TRBV24-1 to TRBJ1-2; D gene ambiguous. The V end lost 5 bases, the J end lost 2 bases, and 14 bases lay between the germline ends. Germline-derived CDR1 and CDR2 are KGHDR and SFDVKD. The CDR3 spans 15 residues. CDR3 amino acids: CATSAIDGTNYGYTF. The CDR3 coding sequence is TGTGCCACCAGTGCCATTGACGGCACCAACTATGGCTACACCTTC.

This clonotype turned up a few times. V gene TRBV7-2 combines with J gene TRBJ2-5; 8 bases agree with TRBD1. Germline loops: CDR1 SGHTA, CDR2 FQGNSA. This CDR3 contains 15 residues. V was clipped by 3 bases and J by 4 bases; unmatched bases: 7. The CDR3 region has the DNA TGTGCCAGCAGCTTGGGACAGGTTGGAGGAGAGACCCAGTACTTC. Translation: CASSLGQVGGETQYF.

This clonotype was seen at least ten times. The chain employs TRBV7-9 and TRBJ2-7, with D perhaps TRBD2 (6 bases). Germline CDR1 is SEHNR and CDR2 is FQNEAQ (reference sequence). The germline V and J ends were trimmed by 3 bases and 5 bases, with 14 bases remaining between them. This CDR3 comprises 14 residues. CDR3 residues: CASSFSGRTHEQYF. For the CDR3, the DNA is TGTGCCAGCAGCTTTAGCGGAAGGACCCACGAGCAGTACTTC.

This clonotype was picked up a small number of times. The chain joins TRBV4-3 to TRBJ1-4; D gene uncertain. Germline CDR1 LGHNA, CDR2 YSLEER. The CDR3 covers 15 residues. Trimming removed 2 bases at V and 8 bases at J, with 15 bases between. CDR3 DNA: TGCGCCAGCAGCCAAATAAGCAGTAGAGGCGAAAAACTGTTTTTT. This encodes CASSQISSRGEKLFF.

In DNA form, the CDR3 reads TGTGCCAGCAGCTTGGTTGGGACAGGGGAAGGCTACACCTTC. Translated, it gives CASSLVGTGEGYTF. This chain joins TRBV5-6 and TRBJ1-2; 10 positions agree with TRBD1. The CDR3 extends over 14 amino acids. V lost 0 bases and J lost 8; bases outside the gene matches: 4. Germline CDR1 and CDR2: SGHDT and YYEEEE.

This clonotype was found a few times. The J gene is TRBJ2-6, the V gene TRBV4-3; possibly TRBD1 for D (5 bases). CDR1 is LGHNA and CDR2 is YSLEER in the germline V gene. V was clipped by 1 base and J by 4 bases, with 17 bases between them. The CDR3 contains 18 residues. The CDR3 nucleotides are TGCGCCAGCAGCCAAGTCTGGGGCAGGGTGGCCGGGGCCAACGTCCTGACTTTC. This translates into CASSQVWGRVAGANVLTF.

This clonotype came up many times. The chain is built from TRBV5-5 and TRBJ2-3; no definite D call. This CDR3 has 16 amino acids. CDR1 SGHKS and CDR2 YYEKEE come from the germline V gene (reference sequence). The V end lost 0 bases, the J end lost 3 bases, and 14 bases lay between the germline ends. The CDR3 protein is CASSLGRPKKTDTQYF. The DNA of the CDR3 is TGTGCCAGCAGCTTGGGCAGGCCCAAAAAGACAGATACGCAGTATTTT.

Notes on this clonotype: Germline and junction disagree at one end, which may indicate a read error. V and J are TRBV12-3 or TRBV12-4 and TRBJ2-2; D not certain. The CDR3 covers 14 residues. Written as DNA, the CDR3 is TGTGCCAGCAGTTTGACGGTCAACACCGTGGAGCTGTTTTTT. This codes for CASSLTVNTVELFF.

Only a few counts were recorded for this clonotype. The chain joins TRBV27 to TRBJ1-6; D unresolved. CDR1 MNHEY and CDR2 SMNVEV come from the germline V gene (reference sequence). Trimming cost V 6 bases and J 7 bases, with 13 bases left between them. The CDR3 contains 14 residues. CDR3 sequence (DNA): TGTGCCAGCAGGATTCAACAGCGCAATTCACCCCTCCACTTT. The encoded protein is CASRIQQRNSPLHF.

There are many counts of this clonotype. V gene TRBV5-1 combines with J gene TRBJ2-3, with 7 bases lining up with TRBD2. V lost 1 base, J lost 5 bases, and 7 bases stayed unmatched. CDR3 size: 15 residues. Germline values: CDR1 SGHRS, CDR2 YFSETQ. The CDR3: CASSLIGRAGDTQYF. CDR3 sequence (DNA): TGCGCCAGCAGCTTGATTGGGAGGGCTGGAGATACGCAGTATTTT.

The rearrangement joins TRBV12-3 or TRBV12-4 to TRBJ1-2, with 7 bases that match TRBD1. CDR3 length equals 14 residues. Trimming cost V 6 bases and J 3 bases; bases outside gene matches: 7. The CDR3, as DNA: TGTGCCAGCAGCCGACAGGGTCTAGACTATGGCTACACCTTC. Translating gives CASSRQGLDYGYTF.